This passage covers 23 T cell receptor beta chains from one sample sequenced in a study of blood T cell repertoires in COVID-19. Method: immunoSEQ multiplex PCR; TCRdb's copy keeps in-frame clones and lacks some. The data contain 200,000 to 250,000 clones, about nine tenths of them singletons. Sequenced: peripheral blood. These receptors were obtained from a man aged 60-69 years who had recovered from COVID-19.

The rearrangement joins TRBV11-2 to TRBJ2-2, with D perhaps matching TRBD1 (5 bases). CDR1 and CDR2 from the germline V gene are SGHAT and FQNNGV. The CDR3 extends over 14 amino acids. Trimming took 0 bases from V and 7 from J, leaving 9 bases between them. The CDR3 DNA reads as TGTGCCAGCAGCTTAGATAAGGGGCACGGGGAGCTGTTTTTT. Protein sequence: CASSLDKGHGELFF.

The chain couples TRBV3-1 (or the pseudogene TRBV3-2) to TRBJ2-4; 8 positions match TRBD2. CDR3 length equals 19 residues. Looked up from germline, CDR1 is LGHDT and CDR2 is YNNKEL (reference sequence). V gave up 0 bases and J gave up 0 bases; unmatched junction bases: 10. The CDR3 spells CASSQDRLSGRVAKNIQYF. CDR3 DNA: TGTGCCAGCAGCCAAGATCGGTTATCCGGGAGGGTAGCCAAAAACATTCAGTACTTC.

The chain combines TRBV18 with TRBJ2-2, with 9 nucleotides matching TRBD2. Per germline, CDR1 KGHSH and CDR2 LQKENI. The length of the CDR3 is 18 residues. V shed 1 base, J shed 4 bases, and the junction held 10 bases outside the gene matches. DNA of the CDR3: TGTGCCAGCTCACCACGACTTCTGCGGGAGGGCGTCACCGGGGAGCTGTTTTTT. This translates into CASSPRLLREGVTGELFF.

The J gene is TRBJ1-1, the V gene TRBV6-2 or TRBV6-3; 9 bases line up with TRBD1. Trimming took 3 bases from V and 5 from J; bases not matched to a gene: 4. The germline CDR1 and CDR2 sequences are MNHEY and SVGEGT. CDR3 size: 14 residues. The CDR3 loop reads CASSYLTGGTEAFF. The CDR3 region has the DNA TGTGCCAGCAGTTATCTGACAGGGGGAACTGAAGCTTTCTTT.

This clone has a single count. The V call is TRBV5-4, the J call TRBJ1-2, with 8 bases lining up with TRBD1. The germline CDR1 and CDR2 sequences are SGHNT and YYREEE (reference sequence). The CDR3 has 12 residues. J lost 7 bases, V lost 2 bases, and 1 base had no gene match. As DNA, the CDR3 is TGTGCCAGCAGCTTACAGGGGGGTGGCTACACCTTC. It translates to CASSLQGGGYTF.

The chain combines TRBV9 with TRBJ2-3, with D unclear. The V end lost 4 bases, the J end lost 2 bases, and 8 bases lay between the germline ends. CDR3 length: 13 amino acids. CDR1 SGDLS and CDR2 YYNGEE come from the germline V gene. The CDR3 nucleotides read TGTGCCAGCAGCTTAGGAGCCACAGATACGCAGTATTTT. Amino acid sequence: CASSLGATDTQYF.

This chain uses TRBV7-2 with TRBJ1-3; tentative D call: TRBD1 (5 bases). The CDR3 spans 15 residues. CDR1 SGHTA and CDR2 FQGNSA come from the germline V gene. The V end was cut by 6 bases, the J end by 2 bases, with 14 bases between. The CDR3 spells CASSSTGPPGNTIYF. The CDR3 region has the DNA TGTGCCAGCAGTTCTACAGGTCCCCCTGGAAACACCATATATTTT.

V usage is TRBV19 and J usage is TRBJ1-2, with TRBD1 identical over 7 bases. Germline CDR1 and CDR2: LNHDA and SQIVND (reference sequence). The CDR3 has 13 amino acids. The junction had 7 bases not matched to a gene; V was cut back by 6 bases and J by 6 bases. The CDR3 spells CASRSTGVNGYTF. The CDR3 DNA reads as TGTGCCAGTAGAAGCACAGGGGTGAATGGCTACACCTTC. The whole variable domain, filled in from reference TRBV19 and TRBJ1-2, reads DGGITQSPKYLFRKEGQNVTLSCEQNLNHDAMYWYRQDPGQGLRLIYYSQIVNDFQKGDIAEGYSVSREKKESFPLTVTSAQKNPTAFYLCASRSTGVNGYTFGSGTRLTVV.

The chain joins TRBV6-4 to TRBJ1-1; 8 bases are a match to TRBD1. The V gene end was trimmed by 3 bases and the J gene end by 11 bases; junction bases not matched to a gene: 8. Germline V lookup: CDR1 MRHNA, CDR2 SNTAGT. The CDR3 has 13 residues. The CDR3 here is CASSEEQGGRAFF. CDR3 sequence (DNA): TGTGCCAGCAGTGAGGAACAGGGGGGTCGGGCTTTCTTT.

The J gene is TRBJ2-2, the V gene TRBV7-3; 12 bases line up with TRBD1. The germline gives CDR1 SGHTA, CDR2 FQGTGA. This CDR3 has 17 residues. Losses at the gene ends were 1 base for V and 6 bases for J; bases not matched to a gene: 6. The CDR3 is CASSLRLGTGGPGELFF. CDR3 coding DNA: TGTGCCAGCAGCTTAAGGCTCGGGACAGGGGGCCCCGGGGAGCTGTTTTTT. Full variable domain (rest looked up from reference TRBV7-3 and TRBJ2-2): GAGVSQTPSNKVTEKGKYVELRCDPISGHTALYWYRQSLGQGPEFLIYFQGTGAADDSGLPNDRFFAVRPEGSVSTLKIQRTERGDSAVYLCASSLRLGTGGPGELFFGEGSRLTVL.

The rearrangement uses TRBV5-4 and TRBJ1-4; 7 nucleotides match TRBD1. Germline lookup yields CDR1 SGHNT and CDR2 YYREEE (reference sequence). The CDR3 has 14 amino acids. Germline trimming cut 1 base from V and 4 bases from J; bases unmatched to any gene: 1. In nucleotides, the CDR3 is TGTGCCAGCAGCTTGCGGGACAGTAATGAAAAACTGTTTTTT. Translating it yields CASSLRDSNEKLFF.

The rearrangement links TRBV9 to TRBJ2-1; 14 nucleotides align to TRBD2. Germline trimming cut 3 bases from V and 5 bases from J; bases unmatched to any gene: 1. Germline V gene lookup returns CDR1 SGDLS and CDR2 YYNGEE. The length of the CDR3 is 15 residues. The CDR3 here is CASSATSGRDNEQFF. In DNA form, the CDR3 reads TGTGCCAGCAGCGCGACTAGCGGGAGGGACAATGAGCAGTTCTTC.

J is TRBJ1-5 and V is TRBV6-5; D might be TRBD1 (5 bases). V shed 2 bases and J shed 4 bases, with 9 bases lying between them. The length of the CDR3 is 14 residues. Germline assignment: CDR1 MNHEY and CDR2 SVGAGI. CDR3 sequence: CASSYQGRNQPQHF. The CDR3, as DNA: TGTGCCAGCAGTTACCAGGGTCGGAATCAGCCCCAGCATTTT.

The rearrangement uses TRBV6-5 and TRBJ2-4; TRBD1 is a possible D gene (5 bases). The CDR3 totals 13 residues. Trimming took 7 bases from V and 0 from J, leaving 7 bases between them. CDR1 is MNHEY, CDR2 SVGAGI, per germline. CDR3 protein: CASKTVAKNIQYF. CDR3 coding DNA: TGTGCCAGCAAGACAGTAGCCAAAAACATTCAGTACTTC.

This chain uses TRBV7-9 with TRBJ2-2, with D maybe TRBD1 (6 bases). V was pared by 4 bases and J by 1 base, with 10 bases between. The germline V gene encodes CDR1 SEHNR and CDR2 FQNEAQ (reference sequence). The CDR3 sequence is 15 residues long. The CDR3 sequence: CASSWADRNTGELFF. Written as DNA, the CDR3 is TGTGCCAGCAGCTGGGCGGACAGGAACACCGGGGAGCTGTTTTTT.

The chain carries TRBV7-9 and TRBJ1-4; a possible D gene is TRBD1 (5 bases). Germline lookup yields CDR1 SEHNR and CDR2 FQNEAQ (reference sequence). The CDR3 totals 14 residues. V was cut by 3 bases and J by 7 bases, with 12 bases left in between. The DNA for the CDR3 is TGTGCCAGCAGCTTGGACACAGACCCTGAAAAACTGTTTTTT. The encoded protein is CASSLDTDPEKLFF.

The chain employs TRBV6-5 and TRBJ2-7, with 8 bases aligning to TRBD2. The length of the CDR3 is 16 residues. Germline-derived CDR1 and CDR2 are MNHEY and SVGAGI. V shed 4 bases, J shed 7 bases, and the junction held 15 bases outside the gene matches. In DNA, the CDR3 is TGTGCCAGCAGTTTAAGTATCGGGGGGGGCGTCCGGGAGCAGTACTTC. It codes for CASSLSIGGGVREQYF.

Turning to this clone: Because the CDR3 is missing its conserved closing phenylalanine or tryptophan, this is likely a read error. No DNA is shown, since the ends of the CDR3 on it are uncertain; the CDR3 is the one TCRdb lists. The rearrangement uses TRBV10-1 and TRBJ1-5. Including both end residues, the CDR3 is 9 amino acids long. Germline CDR1 WNHNN, CDR2 SYGVQD (reference sequence). CDR3 sequence: CASSTDEVG.

The chain recombines TRBV6-6 with TRBJ1-5; possibly TRBD1 for D (6 bases). Germline loops: CDR1 MNHNY, CDR2 SVGAGI (reference sequence). The V and J ends lost 6 bases and 7 bases respectively, with 13 bases between them. CDR3 size: 13 residues. CDR3 in DNA: TGTGCCAGCAGACCGGACAGCGTACAGCCCCAGCATTTT. Protein: CASRPDSVQPQHF.

In DNA, the CDR3 is TGTGCCAGCAGTTTGGTCACAAGGACAAGAAACAATGAGCAGTTCTTC. This codes for CASSLVTRTRNNEQFF. The chain couples TRBV28 to TRBJ2-1; the D gene is possibly TRBD1 (5 bases). The CDR3 is 16 residues long. Germline V gene data show CDR1 as MDHEN and CDR2 as SYDVKM. V was pared by 3 bases and J by 5 bases, with 17 bases between.

The chain uses TRBV3-1 (or the pseudogene TRBV3-2) and TRBJ2-5; 8 nucleotides agree with TRBD1. The V gene's germline CDR1 is LGHDT and CDR2 YNNKEL (reference sequence). The CDR3 spans 15 residues. Trimming at V came to 0 bases and at J to 5 bases, leaving 5 bases not matched to a gene. The CDR3 coding sequence is TGTGCCAGCAGCCAAGATCGGACAGGGAGGGAGACCCAGTACTTC. It translates to CASSQDRTGRETQYF.

This clone was found once. The CDR3 DNA reads as TGTGCCAGCAGTTACAAGACAGGTGAAAAACTGTTTTTT. Translation gives CASSYKTGEKLFF. This sequence joins TRBV12-3 or TRBV12-4 and TRBJ1-4; D may be TRBD1 (6 bases). This CDR3 is 13 amino acids long. Trimming shortened V by 4 bases and J by 7 bases, and 10 bases separated the two germline ends.

V gene TRBV7-9 combines with J gene TRBJ2-1, with D hard to call. There are 12 residues in the CDR3. Per germline, CDR1 SEHNR and CDR2 FQNEAQ (reference sequence). Trimming removed 1 base from V and 8 bases from J, with 6 bases in between. CDR3 sequence (DNA): TGTGCCAGCAGCTTAGGGGCTGATGAGCAGTTCTTC. Translation: CASSLGADEQFF.